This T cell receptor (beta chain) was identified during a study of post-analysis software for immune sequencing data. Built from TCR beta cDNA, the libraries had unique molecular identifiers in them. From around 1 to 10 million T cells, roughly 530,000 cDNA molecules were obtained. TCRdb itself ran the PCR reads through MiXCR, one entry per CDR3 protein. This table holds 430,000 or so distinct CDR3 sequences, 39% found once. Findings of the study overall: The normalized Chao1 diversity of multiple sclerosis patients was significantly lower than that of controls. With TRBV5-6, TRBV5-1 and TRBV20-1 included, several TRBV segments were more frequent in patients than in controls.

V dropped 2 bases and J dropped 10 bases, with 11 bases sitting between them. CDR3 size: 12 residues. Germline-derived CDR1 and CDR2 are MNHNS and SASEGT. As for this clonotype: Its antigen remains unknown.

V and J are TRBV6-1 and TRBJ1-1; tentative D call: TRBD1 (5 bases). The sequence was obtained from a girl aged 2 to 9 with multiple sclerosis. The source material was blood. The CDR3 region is CASSERDGTAFF. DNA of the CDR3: TGTGCCAGCAGTGAAAGGGATGGGACAGCTTTCTTT.